This T cell receptor (beta chain) is from a study of CD8+CD57+ T cells in acquired aplastic anemia. About the study: An average of roughly 3 ug of DNA was obtained from sorted CD4+ and CD8+ cells. Regarding the study as a whole: About 27 shared CD8+ CDR3s appeared highly expressed within patients' immunodominant clones.

This CDR3 spans 17 amino acids. Trimming removed 2 bases from V and 0 bases from J, with 17 bases in between. CDR1 and CDR2 from the germline V gene are DFQATT and SNEGSKA (reference sequence). The sequenced patients had an expansion of CD8+CD57+ cells seen by flow cytometry. This clonotype was detected many times. What it recognizes is unknown. For CDR3 and TCR beta VDJ profiling, genomic DNA was the template used. TCRdb recomputed calls from the reads with MiXCR, one row per CDR3 protein. The repertoire holds approximately 220,000 distinct CDR3 sequences, with around 46% as singletons. What was sequenced was sorted CD4+, CD8+, or CD8+CD57+ T cells (not recorded which) from PBMCs. The clonotype comes from a human donor with aplastic anemia. The rearrangement links TRBV20-1 to TRBJ1-3; no definite D call. CDR3 nucleotides: TGCAGTGCTAGATTTTTAAGGTCAGCGGTCTCTGGAAACACCATATATTTT. Protein: CSARFLRSAVSGNTIYF.